This T cell receptor (beta chain) was obtained from a study of cytomegalovirus exposure and HLA in healthy donors. The study's findings and limits: There were several of the most significant clusters that appeared linked to common viral pathogens in a later analysis. High specificity and sensitivity for cytomegalovirus status were reported for the classifier. In a later analysis, DRB1 alleles had the most associated TCRs; HLA-C alleles the fewest.

This clone showed up just once. Its antigen remains unidentified. This CDR3 spans 16 amino acids. V gave up 2 bases and J gave up 1 base; unmatched junction bases: 9. The germline V gene has CDR1 GTSNPN and CDR2 SVGIG (reference sequence). The primer mix had 60 Vbeta and 13 Jbeta primers. Original handling: An analysis performed later counted 60 million to 90 million unique TCR beta chains (roughly 11 million of them shared). Assay: immunoSEQ multiplex PCR; the TCRdb copy retains only in-frame clones and omits some. V, J and clone size reflect that table, while D and trimming were determined from the DNA. The sample includes 150,000 or so clones, 86% of them seen just once.

The specimen was PBMCs. The clonotype comes from a woman under 30 in good health and CMV-seronegative. The chain has TRBV30 and TRBJ2-7; 9 bases fit TRBD1. Here the CDR3 reads CAWSPTPGQGSYEQYF. In DNA, the CDR3 is TGTGCCTGGAGTCCCACTCCGGGACAGGGTTCCTACGAGCAGTACTTC.